Detailed here is one T cell receptor beta chain. The data stem from a study of patients and donors after allogeneic stem cell transplantation. Each CDR3 protein gets one entry after TCRdb re-called the RT-PCR reads with MiXCR. The sample lists about 200,000 distinct CDR3 sequences, over 30% occurring once. The germline V and J ends were trimmed by 5 bases and 0 bases, with 9 bases remaining between them. Germline CDR1 SGHKS, CDR2 YYEKEE (reference sequence). The CDR3 has 14 amino acids. Sequencing was performed on blood, either unsorted or a sorted T cell fraction (not recorded which). V gene TRBV5-5 combines with J gene TRBJ1-5; no firm D call. The TCR originated in a human donor who was either an allogeneic HSCT recipient or a stem cell or donor lymphocyte infusion donor (not recorded which). It is not recorded whose cells these are; they may come from a transplant donor. CDR3 nucleotide sequence: TGTGCCAGCAGGGCCAGATATAGCAATCAGCCCCAGCATTTT. It specifies CASRARYSNQPQHF.